This T cell receptor (beta chain) was observed in a study of cytomegalovirus exposure and HLA in healthy donors. Trimming removed 5 bases at V and 5 bases at J, with 7 bases between. Germline-derived CDR1 and CDR2 are ENHRY and SYGVKD. The CDR3 contains 13 residues. Concerning this clone: The target antigen is unknown.

Whole-study findings and limits: The study dropped some indistinguishable V segments, TRBV6-2 and TRBV6-3 among them.

The primer mix had 60 Vbeta and 13 Jbeta primers. Assay: immunoSEQ multiplex PCR; the TCRdb copy retains only in-frame clones and omits some. The sample has roughly 120,000 clones, roughly three quarters seen once; the top ten hold about 6.6%. The gene calls are TRBV10-3 and TRBJ1-6; TRBD1 might be the D (5 bases). This clonotype originated in a young man in good health and CMV-seropositive. Input material: PBMCs. CDR3 sequence (DNA): TGTGCCATCAGTCGGGGGAATAATTCACCCCTCCACTTT. It encodes CAISRGNNSPLHF.